This T cell receptor (beta chain) was profiled in a study of T cell responses to AZD1222 COVID-19 vaccine. General observations from the study: The CD4 TCRs associated with vaccination extended across spike and predominated at 160-218 and 743-854.

The CDR3 has 17 residues. Trimming took off 5 bases at V and 1 base at J, with 18 bases between the two ends. Germline CDR1 is MGHRA and CDR2 is YSYEKL. Measured with immunoSEQ multiplex PCR; TCRdb has only the in-frame clones, and not every one. The sample lists about 150,000 clones, 90% to 95% occurring once. With respect to this clone: Antigen unknown.

Sequences were derived from peripheral blood, sampled 28 days after the second AZD1222 dose. The clonotype comes from an adult who received the AZD1222 COVID-19 vaccine. The rearrangement joins TRBV4-1 to TRBJ2-1; the D gene could be TRBD1 or TRBD2 (6 bases each). CDR3 loop: CASSGGNGQRSYNEQFF. In nucleotides, the CDR3 is TGCGCCAGCAGCGGGGGGAATGGACAGCGTTCCTACAATGAGCAGTTCTTC.